The 5 T cell receptor beta chains below all came from one sample that was sequenced in a study of cytomegalovirus exposure and HLA in healthy donors. The PCR made use of 60 Vbeta and 13 Jbeta primers. Clones were sequenced by immunoSEQ multiplex PCR, and TCRdb holds only the in-frame ones, with some missing. The data contain 150,000 to 200,000 clones, 75% of them singletons. Sequences were obtained from PBMCs. These receptors were collected from a male donor in good health and CMV-seronegative.

For the CDR3, the DNA is TGTGCCAGCAGCTTAAGCCGGGGGGGGGACACTGAAGCTTTCTTT. It yields the protein CASSLSRGGDTEAFF. The genes are TRBV7-9 and TRBJ1-1, with D perhaps TRBD1 (5 bases). Germline V CDR1 and CDR2: SEHNR, FQNEAQ (reference sequence). V was pared by 2 bases and J by 3 bases, with 13 bases between. The length of the CDR3 is 15 residues.

This chain uses TRBV5-1 with TRBJ2-7; no clear D gene. The CDR3 consists of 13 residues. The germline CDR1 and CDR2 sequences are SGHRS and YFSETQ. Trimming took off 0 bases at V and 3 bases at J, with 7 bases between the two ends. CDR3 DNA sequence: TGCGCCAGCAGCTTGGCCCCAGGCTACGAGCAGTACTTC. Its protein product is CASSLAPGYEQYF.

The chain recombines TRBV2 with TRBJ1-2; 7 bases match TRBD1. After removal of 8 bases from V and 8 bases from J, the junction contained 11 bases not matched to a gene. The length of the CDR3 is 13 residues. The germline V gene encodes CDR1 SNHLY and CDR2 FYNNEI. CDR3 sequence reads: CASFPQDRLGYTF. CDR3 nucleotides: TGTGCCAGCTTTCCCCAGGACAGGCTCGGCTACACCTTC. Using reference TRBV2 and TRBJ1-2 for the parts outside the CDR3, the full variable domain is EPEVTQTPSHQVTQMGQEVILRCVPISNHLYFYWYRQILGQKVEFLVSFYNNEISEKSEIFDDQFSVERPDGSNFTLKIRSTKLEDSAMYFCASFPQDRLGYTFGSGTRLTVV.

The chain combines TRBV15 with TRBJ1-1, with D uncertain. Trimming left V 1 base short and J 4 bases short, with 10 bases between. Per the germline V gene, CDR1 is LNHNV and CDR2 is YYDKDF (reference sequence). The CDR3 is 14 amino acids. The CDR3 protein is CATSRVEGGTEAFF. The DNA of the CDR3 is TGTGCCACCAGCAGAGTAGAGGGTGGCACTGAAGCTTTCTTT.

The chain links TRBV14 to TRBJ1-3, with 9 bases identical to TRBD1. Germline CDR1 SGHDN, CDR2 FVKESK. CDR3 size: 16 residues. With V trimmed by 0 bases and J by 4 bases, 4 bases remained unmatched. The CDR3 sequence: CASSQEGTGWGNTIYF. CDR3 sequence (DNA): TGTGCCAGCAGCCAAGAAGGGACAGGGTGGGGAAACACCATATATTTT.